This TCR beta chain was sequenced in a study of cytomegalovirus exposure and HLA in healthy donors. Study results and limitations: Sequencing depth across donors, presence/absence analyses assumed, was roughly uniform.

This CDR3 is built from 12 residues. Germline lookup yields CDR1 SQVTM and CDR2 ANQGSEA. The germline V and J ends were trimmed by 3 bases and 0 bases, with 6 bases remaining between them. PCR employed 60 Vbeta and 13 Jbeta primers. TCRdb's copy holds only in-frame clones and misses some; the assay was immunoSEQ multiplex PCR. The sample has some 190,000 clones, 87% seen once. This clone was seen once. Its antigen remains unidentified. Material for sequencing was PBMCs. The chain carries TRBV29-1 and TRBJ2-7; tentative D call: TRBD1 (6 bases). The TCR originated in a man aged 25 to 40 in good health and CMV-seronegative. The CDR3 coding sequence is TGCAGCGTTGACAGGGGCTCCTACGAGCAGTACTTC. Protein sequence: CSVDRGSYEQYF.